Listed here are 7 T cell receptor beta chains from one sample, sequenced in a study of blood T cell repertoires in COVID-19. Clones were sequenced by immunoSEQ multiplex PCR, and TCRdb holds only the in-frame ones, with some missing. The sample comprises about 240,000 clones, around 83% of which are singletons, and 12% rests with the top ten. Input material: peripheral blood. These receptors were collected from a woman aged 55-70 years with active or convalescent COVID-19.

The genes are TRBV4-2 and TRBJ2-5; 9 bases agree with TRBD1. V lost 3 bases to trimming and J lost 3 bases; unmatched junction nucleotides: 2. The CDR3 has 14 residues. Germline V gene sequence: CDR1 LGHNA, CDR2 YNFKEQ. CDR3 in DNA: TGTGCCAGCAGCCACGACAGGGGGGAAGAGACCCAGTACTTC. Its protein is CASSHDRGEETQYF.

The chain has TRBV7-2 and TRBJ1-1, with 9 bases aligning to TRBD1. V lost 5 bases to trimming and J lost 3 bases; unmatched junction nucleotides: 1. CDR1 is SGHTA, CDR2 FQGNSA, per germline. The CDR3 sequence is 13 residues long. The CDR3 protein is CASSRDRDTEAFF. CDR3 in DNA: TGTGCCAGCAGCCGGGACAGGGACACTGAAGCTTTCTTT.

The chain employs TRBV7-3 and TRBJ2-3, with a weak D call TRBD1 (5 bases). There are 18 residues in the CDR3. Germline assignment: CDR1 SGHTA and CDR2 FQGTGA. The germline V and J ends were trimmed by 0 bases and 0 bases, with 16 bases remaining between them. The CDR3 region is CASSLTGPQVSSTDTQYF. The CDR3 coding sequence is TGTGCCAGCAGCTTAACTGGCCCACAGGTCTCTAGCACAGATACGCAGTATTTT.

This clone was detected only once. This chain connects TRBV5-4 to TRBJ1-2, with D unclear. This CDR3 contains 12 residues. The ends were cut back, 4 bases at V and 7 bases at J, with 11 bases in the middle. Germline lookup yields CDR1 SGHNT and CDR2 YYREEE (reference sequence). CDR3 nucleotides: TGTGCCAGCAGCCCAGGCTTACTTGGCTACACCTTC. Its protein is CASSPGLLGYTF. The full variable domain, completed using reference TRBV5-4 and TRBJ1-2, is ETGVTQSPTHLIKTRGQQVTLRCSSQSGHNTVSWYQQALGQGPQFIFQYYREEENGRGNFPPRFSGLQFPNYSSELNVNALELDDSALYLCASSPGLLGYTFGSGTRLTVV.

Ten or more counts support this clone. As DNA, the CDR3 is TGTGCCAGCAGCTTGGCGGGGCGGGGGGCCCCCTACGAGCAGTACTTC. Protein sequence: CASSLAGRGAPYEQYF. The chain recombines TRBV5-6 with TRBJ2-7; TRBD2 matches at 8 bases. CDR3 length equals 16 residues. Germline trimming cut 0 bases from V and 2 bases from J; bases unmatched to any gene: 7. Germline V gene data show CDR1 as SGHDT and CDR2 as YYEEEE.

V gene TRBV5-4 combines with J gene TRBJ2-5, with 8 bases that match TRBD2. Germline trimming cut 0 bases from V and 5 bases from J; bases unmatched to any gene: 3. The CDR3 extends over 14 amino acids. Germline CDR1 is SGHNT and CDR2 is YYREEE (reference sequence). The CDR3 region has the DNA TGTGCCAGCAGCTTGGCGGGGGGGCCCGAGACCCAGTACTTC. Amino acid sequence: CASSLAGGPETQYF.

The V and J genes are TRBV19 and TRBJ1-4, with 7 bases lining up with TRBD1. The ends lost 4 bases at V and 6 bases at J; junction bases unmatched: 5. CDR1 and CDR2 (germline): LNHDA, SQIVND (reference sequence). This CDR3 has 14 amino acids. In nucleotides, the CDR3 is TGTGCCAGTAGTACGACAGGGCCGGATGAAAAACTGTTTTTT. Translated: CASSTTGPDEKLFF.